This T cell receptor (beta chain) was identified during a study of Ad26.COV2.S vaccination and SARS-CoV-2 variants. Whole-study context: A participant enrolled in the COV1001 Ad26.COV2.S trial arm provided the sample.

Data came from immunoSEQ multiplex PCR; TCRdb stores just in-frame clones and leaves some out. In the table there are roughly 420,000 clones, 89% of which are singletons. Germline-derived CDR1 and CDR2 are SGHRS and YFSETQ. V shed 4 bases and J 1 base; nucleotides not matched to a gene: 7. The CDR3 spans 16 residues. Note on this clone: As yet, its antigen is unknown.

Indicated treatment: some 20 received Ad26.COV2.S at low or high dose, single or two shots; 5 received placebo; per-sample allocation not given. The samples date from day 63 after the first vaccine or placebo injection. Study findings and constraints: Responses of spike-specific T cells (both CD8+ and CD4+) reportedly showed substantial breadth after vaccination. The placebo group had lower spike-specific TCR breadth than the vaccine recipients did.

This chain joins TRBV5-1 and TRBJ1-5, with TRBD1 matching 8 bases. The sequenced sample was peripheral blood, obtained in a trial of Ad26.COV2.S vaccine versus placebo. The sequence was collected from a person aged 18-65 years who received the Ad26.COV2.S COVID-19 vaccine or a placebo. The CDR3 is CASSPQGAGSNQPQHF. Here the CDR3 DNA reads TGCGCCAGCAGCCCCCAGGGGGCCGGGAGCAATCAGCCCCAGCATTTT.